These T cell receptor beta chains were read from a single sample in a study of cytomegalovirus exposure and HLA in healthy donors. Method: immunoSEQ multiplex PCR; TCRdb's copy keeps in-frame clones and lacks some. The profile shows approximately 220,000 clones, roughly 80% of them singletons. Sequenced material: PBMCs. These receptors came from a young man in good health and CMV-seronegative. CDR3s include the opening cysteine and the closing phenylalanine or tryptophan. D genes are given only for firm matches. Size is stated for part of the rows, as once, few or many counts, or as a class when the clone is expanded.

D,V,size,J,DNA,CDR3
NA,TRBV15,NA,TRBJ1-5,TGTGCCACCAGCAGAGACAGGGCTCAGCCCCAGCATTTT,CATSRDRAQPQHF
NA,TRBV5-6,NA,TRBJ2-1,TGTGCCAGCAGCTTGGCACAAAATGAGCAGTTCTTC,CASSLAQNEQFF
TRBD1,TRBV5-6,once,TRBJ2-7,TGTGCCAGCAGCCATCCGGGGACAGGGACCTACGAGCAGTACTTC,CASSHPGTGTYEQYF
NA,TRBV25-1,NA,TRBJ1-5,TGTGCCAGCAGTGGACTTGACAGTAGCCATCAGCCCCAGCATTTT,CASSGLDSSHQPQHF
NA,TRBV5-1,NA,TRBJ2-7,TGCGCCAGCTTCCAACCCGGGTCCCCCTACGAGCAGTACTTC,CASFQPGSPYEQYF
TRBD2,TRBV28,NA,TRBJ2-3,TGTGCCAGCAGTGAAGCGGGGGGGGCAGATACGCAGTATTTT,CASSEAGGADTQYF
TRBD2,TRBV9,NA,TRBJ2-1,TGTGCCAGCAGCGTAGTGGGCAGCGGGGCCCTTGCTGAGCAGTTCTTC,CASSVVGSGALAEQFF
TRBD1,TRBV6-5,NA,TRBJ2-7,TGTGCCAGCAGGTCCGGGACAGGGATGTACGAGCAGTACTTC,CASRSGTGMYEQYF
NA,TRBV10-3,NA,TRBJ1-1,TGTGCCATCAGTGATCCGGTGGGTCGGGACACTGAAGCTTTCTTT,CAISDPVGRDTEAFF
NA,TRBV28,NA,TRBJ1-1,TGTGCCAGCAGTTTTCGGGAAAACACTGAAGCTTTCTTT,CASSFRENTEAFF
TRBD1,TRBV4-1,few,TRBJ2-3,TGCGCCAGCATGCTCGGGGACAGAGACTTCACAGATACGCAGTATTTT,CASMLGDRDFTDTQYF
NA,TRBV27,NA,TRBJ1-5,TGTGCCAGCAGGGCTTCAGTTTATAGCAATCAGCCCCAGCATTTT,CASRASVYSNQPQHF
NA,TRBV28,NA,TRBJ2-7,TGTGCCAGCATGAGCGGCTCCTACGAGCAGTACTTC,CASMSGSYEQYF